This T cell receptor beta chain was retrieved from a study of T cells in Graves' hyperthyroidism and ophthalmopathy. Whole-study findings and limits: Most expanded thyroid clonotypes above 0.001 also appeared in blood. Model-based prediction identified ophthalmopathy a median roughly six months prior to its onset.

There were TCR beta CDR3 regions amplified from RNA transcripts. TCR CDR3 regions were first amplified by RT-PCR with HTBI primers. A single record per CDR3 protein comes from TCRdb applying MiXCR to the multiplex PCR reads. Of some 440,000 distinct CDR3 sequences detected, approximately 14% appear once; the ten largest clones hold 7.5% to 8%. Disease duration under 2 months; hyperthyroidism patients were aged 18 to 65. In the case of this clonotype: What it recognizes is unknown.

Germline CDR1 and CDR2: LNHNV and YYDKDF (reference sequence). V shed 0 bases, J shed 0 bases, and the junction held 4 bases outside the gene matches. The length of the CDR3 is 17 residues. The chain has TRBV15 and TRBJ2-5; 10 bases are shared with TRBD2. Input material: blood. This TCR was recovered from a young woman with Graves' hyperthyroidism. CDR3 sequence: CATSREGTSEYQETQYF. The CDR3 coding sequence is TGTGCCACCAGCAGAGAGGGGACTAGCGAGTACCAAGAGACCCAGTACTTC.